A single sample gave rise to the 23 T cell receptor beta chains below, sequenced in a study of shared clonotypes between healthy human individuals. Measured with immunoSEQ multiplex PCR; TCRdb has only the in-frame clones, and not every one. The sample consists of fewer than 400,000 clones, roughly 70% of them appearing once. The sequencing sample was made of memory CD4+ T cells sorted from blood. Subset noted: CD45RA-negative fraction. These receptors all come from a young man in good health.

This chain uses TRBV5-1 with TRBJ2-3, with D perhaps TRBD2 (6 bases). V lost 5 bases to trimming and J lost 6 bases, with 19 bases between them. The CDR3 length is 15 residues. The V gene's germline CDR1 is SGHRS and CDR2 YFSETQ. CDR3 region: CASRETSSRVDTQYF. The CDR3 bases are TGCGCCAGCAGAGAAACTAGCTCCCGGGTGGATACGCAGTATTTT.

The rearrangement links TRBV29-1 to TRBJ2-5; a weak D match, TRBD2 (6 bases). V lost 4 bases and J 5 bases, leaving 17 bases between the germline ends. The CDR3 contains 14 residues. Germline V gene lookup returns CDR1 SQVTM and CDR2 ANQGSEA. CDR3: CSVVPGRRGETQYF. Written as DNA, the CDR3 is TGCAGCGTTGTCCCGGGACGTCGGGGGGAGACCCAGTACTTC.

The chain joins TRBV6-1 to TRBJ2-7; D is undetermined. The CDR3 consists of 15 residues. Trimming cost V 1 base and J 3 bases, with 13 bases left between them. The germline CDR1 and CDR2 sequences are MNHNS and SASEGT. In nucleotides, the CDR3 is TGTGCCAGCAGTGAAGATACTCACAGAGGCTACGAGCAGTACTTC. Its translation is CASSEDTHRGYEQYF.

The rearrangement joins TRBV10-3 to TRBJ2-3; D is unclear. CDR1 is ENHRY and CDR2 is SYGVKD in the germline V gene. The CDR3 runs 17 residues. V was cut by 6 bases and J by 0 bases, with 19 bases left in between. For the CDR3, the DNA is TGTGCCATCAGCCCCACAAACGGCAGACGGAGCACAGATACGCAGTATTTT. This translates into CAISPTNGRRSTDTQYF.

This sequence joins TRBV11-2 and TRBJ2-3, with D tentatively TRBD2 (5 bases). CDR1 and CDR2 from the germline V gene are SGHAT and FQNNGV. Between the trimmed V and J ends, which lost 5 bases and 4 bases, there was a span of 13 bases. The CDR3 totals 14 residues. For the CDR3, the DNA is TGTGCCAGCAGCCTCTCGACCGGGGCAGATACGCAGTATTTT. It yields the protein CASSLSTGADTQYF.

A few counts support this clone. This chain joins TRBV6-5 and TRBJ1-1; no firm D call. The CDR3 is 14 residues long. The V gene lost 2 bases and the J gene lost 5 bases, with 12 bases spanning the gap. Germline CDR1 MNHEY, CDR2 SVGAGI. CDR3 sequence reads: CASSYTTGGTEAFF. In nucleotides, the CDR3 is TGTGCCAGCAGTTACACGACGGGTGGGACTGAAGCTTTCTTT.

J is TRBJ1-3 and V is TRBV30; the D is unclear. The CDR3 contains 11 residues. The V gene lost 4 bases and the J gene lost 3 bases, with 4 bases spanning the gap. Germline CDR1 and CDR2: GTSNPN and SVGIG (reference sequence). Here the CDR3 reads CAWKVGNTIYF. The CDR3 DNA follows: TGTGCCTGGAAGGTTGGAAACACCATATATTTT.

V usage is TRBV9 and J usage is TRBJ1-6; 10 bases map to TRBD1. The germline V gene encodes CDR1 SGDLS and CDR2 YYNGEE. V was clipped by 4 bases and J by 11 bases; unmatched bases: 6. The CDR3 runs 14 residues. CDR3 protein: CASSNRDRGAPLHF. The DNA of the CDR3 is TGTGCCAGCAGCAACCGGGACAGGGGCGCACCCCTCCACTTT.

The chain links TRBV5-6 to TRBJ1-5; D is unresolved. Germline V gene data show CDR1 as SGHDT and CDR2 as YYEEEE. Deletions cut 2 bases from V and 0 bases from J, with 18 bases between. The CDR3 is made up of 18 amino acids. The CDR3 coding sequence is TGTGCCAGCAGCTTACGCGGGTTTCAGAGTAATAGCAATCAGCCCCAGCATTTT. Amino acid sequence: CASSLRGFQSNSNQPQHF.

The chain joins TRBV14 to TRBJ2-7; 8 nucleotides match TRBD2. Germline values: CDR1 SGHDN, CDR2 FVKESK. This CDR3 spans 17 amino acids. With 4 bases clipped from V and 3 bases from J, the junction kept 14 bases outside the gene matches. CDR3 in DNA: TGTGCCAGCAGCCTCCTTGGGGGGCCAGCGGGAGTCTACGAGCAGTACTTC. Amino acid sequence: CASSLLGGPAGVYEQYF.

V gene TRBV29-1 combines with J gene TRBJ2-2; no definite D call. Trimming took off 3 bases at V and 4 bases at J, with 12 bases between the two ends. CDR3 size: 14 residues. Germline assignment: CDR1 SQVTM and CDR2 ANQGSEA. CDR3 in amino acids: CSVDPSSATGELFF. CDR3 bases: TGCAGCGTTGATCCGTCTTCGGCCACCGGGGAGCTGTTTTTT.

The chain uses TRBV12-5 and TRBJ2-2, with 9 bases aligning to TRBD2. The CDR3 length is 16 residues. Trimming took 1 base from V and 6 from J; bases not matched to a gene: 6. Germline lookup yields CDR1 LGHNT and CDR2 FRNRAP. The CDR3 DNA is TGTGCTAGTGGTTTGGATAGCGGGAGTTGGTCCGGGGAGCTGTTTTTT. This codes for CASGLDSGSWSGELFF. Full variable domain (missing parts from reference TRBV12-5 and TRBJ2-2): DARVTQTPRHKVTEMGQEVTMRCQPILGHNTVFWYRQTMMQGLELLAYFRNRAPLDDSGMPKDRFSAEMPDATLATLKIQPSEPRDSAVYFCASGLDSGSWSGELFFGEGSRLTVL.

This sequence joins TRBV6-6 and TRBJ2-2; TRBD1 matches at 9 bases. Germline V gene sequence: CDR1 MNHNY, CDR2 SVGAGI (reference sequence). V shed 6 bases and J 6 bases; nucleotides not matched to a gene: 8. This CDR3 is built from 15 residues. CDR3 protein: CASRAQGAKAGELFF. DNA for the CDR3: TGTGCCAGCAGGGCACAGGGGGCAAAGGCCGGGGAGCTGTTTTTT.

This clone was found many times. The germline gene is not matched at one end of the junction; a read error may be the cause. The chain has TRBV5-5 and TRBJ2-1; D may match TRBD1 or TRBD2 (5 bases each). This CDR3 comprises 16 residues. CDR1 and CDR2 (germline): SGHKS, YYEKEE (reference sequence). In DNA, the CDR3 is TGTGCCAGCATCTTGTCCGGGGCCAGCTCCTACAATGAGCAGTTCTTC. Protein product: CASILSGASSYNEQFF.

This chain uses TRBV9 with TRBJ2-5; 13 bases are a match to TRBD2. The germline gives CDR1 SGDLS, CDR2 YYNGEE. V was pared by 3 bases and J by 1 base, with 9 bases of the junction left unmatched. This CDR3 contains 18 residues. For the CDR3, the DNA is TGTGCCAGCAGCGCTCCACTCGGACTAGCGGGAGTCCAAGAGACCCAGTACTTC. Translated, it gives CASSAPLGLAGVQETQYF.

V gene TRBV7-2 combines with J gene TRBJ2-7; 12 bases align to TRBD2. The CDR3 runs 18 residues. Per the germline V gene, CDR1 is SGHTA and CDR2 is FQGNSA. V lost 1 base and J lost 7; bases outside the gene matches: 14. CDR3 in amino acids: CASSLVASGRALLGEQYF. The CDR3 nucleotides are TGTGCCAGCAGCTTAGTCGCTAGCGGGAGGGCTCTTTTGGGTGAGCAGTACTTC.

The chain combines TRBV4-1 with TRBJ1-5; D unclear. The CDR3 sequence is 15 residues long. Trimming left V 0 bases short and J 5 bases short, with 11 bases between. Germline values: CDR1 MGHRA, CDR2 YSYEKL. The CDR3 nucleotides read TGCGCCAGCAGCCAAGAAAATACTATGTATCAGCCCCAGCATTTT. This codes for CASSQENTMYQPQHF.

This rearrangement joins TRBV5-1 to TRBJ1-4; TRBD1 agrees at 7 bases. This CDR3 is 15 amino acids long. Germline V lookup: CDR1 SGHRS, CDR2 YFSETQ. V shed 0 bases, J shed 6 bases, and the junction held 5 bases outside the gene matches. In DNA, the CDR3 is TGCGCCAGCAGCTTGGAACAGGGGTCATATGAAAAACTGTTTTTT. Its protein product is CASSLEQGSYEKLFF.

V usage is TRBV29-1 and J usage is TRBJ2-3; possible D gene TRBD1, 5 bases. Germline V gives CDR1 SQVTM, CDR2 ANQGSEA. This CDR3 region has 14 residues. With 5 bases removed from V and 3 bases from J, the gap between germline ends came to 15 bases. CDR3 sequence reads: CSVIGVVGTDTQYF. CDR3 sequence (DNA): TGCAGCGTTATAGGGGTGGTAGGGACAGATACGCAGTATTTT.

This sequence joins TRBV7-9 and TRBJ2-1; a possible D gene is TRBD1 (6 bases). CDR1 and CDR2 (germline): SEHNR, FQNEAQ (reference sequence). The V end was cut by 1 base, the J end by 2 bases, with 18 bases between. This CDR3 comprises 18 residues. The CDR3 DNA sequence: TGTGCCAGCAGCTTAGGGGCTTCAAGCAGGGGACCCTACAATGAGCAGTTCTTC. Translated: CASSLGASSRGPYNEQFF.

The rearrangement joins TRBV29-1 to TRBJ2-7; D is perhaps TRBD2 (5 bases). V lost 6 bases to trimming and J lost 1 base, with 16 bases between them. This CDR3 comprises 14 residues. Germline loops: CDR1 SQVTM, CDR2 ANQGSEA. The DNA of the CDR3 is TGCAGCGTGGAGGTCGGAGGCCTTTCCTACGAGCAGTACTTC. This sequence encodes CSVEVGGLSYEQYF.

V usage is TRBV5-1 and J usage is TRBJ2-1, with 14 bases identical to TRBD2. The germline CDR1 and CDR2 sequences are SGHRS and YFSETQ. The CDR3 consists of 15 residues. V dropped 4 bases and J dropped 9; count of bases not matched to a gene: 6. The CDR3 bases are TGCGCCAGCAGCCCGGGACTAGCGGGAGCTCTTGAGCAGTTCTTC. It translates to CASSPGLAGALEQFF. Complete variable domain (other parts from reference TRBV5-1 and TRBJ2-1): KAGVTQTPRYLIKTRGQQVTLSCSPISGHRSVSWYQQTPGQGLQFLFEYFSETQRNKGNFPGRFSGRQFSNSRSEMNVSTLELGDSALYLCASSPGLAGALEQFFGPGTRLTVL.

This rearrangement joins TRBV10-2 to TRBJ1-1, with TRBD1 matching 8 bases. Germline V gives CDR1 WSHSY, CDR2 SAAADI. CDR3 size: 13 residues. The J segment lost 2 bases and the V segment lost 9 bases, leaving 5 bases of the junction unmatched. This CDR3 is CASKGTGNTEAFF. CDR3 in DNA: TGCGCCAGTAAAGGGACAGGCAACACTGAAGCTTTCTTT.